This T cell receptor (beta chain) comes out of a study of cytomegalovirus exposure and HLA in healthy donors. 13 Jbeta primers and 60 Vbeta primers were used for the PCR. TCRdb keeps only in-frame clones here, not all; method: immunoSEQ multiplex PCR. The data contain roughly 120,000 clones, about 79% of them singletons. The sequence came from a man younger than 35 in good health and CMV-seronegative. Sequenced material: PBMCs.

CDR3 nucleotides: TGTGCCAGCAGGTTAGGGACTAGCTTGTCCGGGGAGCTGTTTTTT. This sequence encodes CASRLGTSLSGELFF. V is TRBV28 and J is TRBJ2-2; 9 bases fit TRBD2. Per germline, CDR1 MDHEN and CDR2 SYDVKM. The CDR3 is 15 amino acids. The V and J ends lost 6 bases and 6 bases, in that order; junction bases with no gene match: 8.